Each of the 21 T cell receptor beta chains below was sequenced from the same sample in a study of cytomegalovirus exposure and HLA in healthy donors. Repertoires were generated with immunoSEQ multiplex PCR, while TCRdb's copy carries only in-frame clones and drops some. The sample carries 200,000 to 300,000 clones, approximately 87% recorded once. The specimen sequenced was PBMCs. The receptors derive from a man between 18 and 35 years old in good health and CMV-seronegative.

The rearrangement links TRBV4-1 to TRBJ1-2, with 8 bases identical to TRBD1. Germline trimming cut 1 base from V and 6 bases from J; bases unmatched to any gene: 10. The CDR3 sequence is 16 residues long. Germline V gene lookup returns CDR1 MGHRA and CDR2 YSYEKL. The CDR3 nucleotides are TGCGCCAGCAGCCAAGGGAGGGAGGCCAGGGGGCATGGCTACACCTTC. As protein: CASSQGREARGHGYTF.

The V and J genes are TRBV2 and TRBJ1-1, with no clear D. This CDR3 region has 12 residues. CDR1 and CDR2 (germline): SNHLY, FYNNEI. Trimming left V 9 bases short and J 3 bases short, with 11 bases between. The CDR3 region has the DNA TGTGCCAGTCTCACTTCCTACACTGAAGCTTTCTTT. Translating it yields CASLTSYTEAFF. The variable domain in full, completed from reference TRBV2 and TRBJ1-1, reads EPEVTQTPSHQVTQMGQEVILRCVPISNHLYFYWYRQILGQKVEFLVSFYNNEISEKSEIFDDQFSVERPDGSNFTLKIRSTKLEDSAMYFCASLTSYTEAFFGQGTRLTVV.

The chain is built from TRBV28 and TRBJ1-3, with 8 positions matching TRBD1. This CDR3 is built from 15 residues. The V segment lost 5 bases and the J segment 5 bases; nucleotides outside the gene matches: 8. CDR1 and CDR2 from the germline V gene are MDHEN and SYDVKM. The CDR3 here is CASSLRTGMRNTIYF. CDR3 in DNA: TGTGCCAGCAGTCTCCGGACAGGGATGAGAAACACCATATATTTT.

This sequence joins TRBV7-9 and TRBJ1-2; D uncertain. The CDR3 length is 14 residues. From germline, CDR1 is SEHNR and CDR2 FQNEAQ (reference sequence). Deletions cut 5 bases from V and 2 bases from J, with 12 bases between. The DNA for the CDR3 is TGTGCCAGCAGCATAGGCGGAGCAAACTATGGCTACACCTTC. The encoded protein is CASSIGGANYGYTF.

The chain recombines TRBV27 with TRBJ2-7, with a weak D call TRBD2 (6 bases). V dropped 4 bases and J dropped 4 bases, with 20 bases sitting between them. The CDR3 is 16 residues long. The germline CDR1 and CDR2 sequences are MNHEY and SMNVEV (reference sequence). The CDR3 reads CASSWIGSAGLYEQYF. CDR3 coding DNA: TGTGCCAGCAGTTGGATTGGGTCAGCGGGCCTATACGAGCAGTACTTC.

This clone turned up a few times. For the CDR3, the DNA is TGTGCCATCAGTGAGTCCCTAAATTCACCCCTCCACTTT. Amino acid sequence: CAISESLNSPLHF. This sequence joins TRBV10-3 and TRBJ1-6; D gene ambiguous. Germline V CDR1 and CDR2: ENHRY, SYGVKD. This CDR3 has 13 amino acids. The ends were cut back, 0 bases at V and 7 bases at J, with 4 bases in the middle.

CDR3 sequence (DNA): TGTGCCAGCAGCTTAGTACTAAGCGGGAGGGTCACAGATACGCAGTATTTT. This sequence encodes CASSLVLSGRVTDTQYF. This sequence joins TRBV11-2 and TRBJ2-3, with 10 bases identical to TRBD2. J was trimmed by 2 bases and V by 1 base; bases with no gene match: 6. The germline CDR1 and CDR2 sequences are SGHAT and FQNNGV. The CDR3 is 17 amino acids.

This rearrangement joins TRBV4-3 to TRBJ1-1; TRBD1 might be the D (6 bases). Trimming cost V 5 bases and J 8 bases, with 12 bases left between them. Germline CDR1 is LGHNA and CDR2 is YSLEER. There are 12 residues in the CDR3. The CDR3 reads CASSEGGVEAFF. The CDR3 nucleotides read TGCGCCAGCAGCGAAGGGGGGGTCGAAGCTTTCTTT.

This chain joins TRBV28 and TRBJ1-1, with D maybe TRBD1 (5 bases). The CDR3 runs 12 residues. Deletions cut 7 bases from V and 4 bases from J, with 10 bases between. Germline loops: CDR1 MDHEN, CDR2 SYDVKM. CDR3 coding DNA: TGTGCCAGCACCGCAGGGCTCACTGAAGCTTTCTTT. Its protein product is CASTAGLTEAFF.

CDR3 loop: CSVFLDRGSYEQYF. Here the CDR3 DNA reads TGCAGCGTCTTCCTCGACAGGGGCTCCTACGAGCAGTACTTC. The chain joins TRBV29-1 to TRBJ2-7; 8 bases are shared with TRBD1. The V and J ends lost 6 bases and 0 bases, in that order; junction bases with no gene match: 7. Germline CDR1 SQVTM, CDR2 ANQGSEA. The CDR3 consists of 14 residues.

This clone was observed a single time. The rearrangement links TRBV4-3 to TRBJ2-2; 8 positions agree with TRBD2. This CDR3 has 19 residues. Losses at the gene ends were 0 bases for V and 2 bases for J; bases not matched to a gene: 11. From germline, CDR1 is LGHNA and CDR2 YSLEER. CDR3 loop: CASSQDFVSGGRNTGELFF. CDR3 nucleotides: TGCGCCAGCAGCCAAGATTTCGTAAGCGGGGGAAGAAACACCGGGGAGCTGTTTTTT.

The chain carries TRBV7-2 and TRBJ1-1; D is unresolved. Trimming stripped 6 bases from V and 1 base from J, with 12 bases between. CDR1 SGHTA and CDR2 FQGNSA come from the germline V gene. This CDR3 contains 14 residues. The CDR3: CASSPTYQNTEAFF. The CDR3, as DNA: TGTGCCAGCAGTCCAACCTACCAGAACACTGAAGCTTTCTTT.

The chain uses TRBV29-1 and TRBJ2-3, with D possibly matching TRBD1 (6 bases). V dropped 3 bases and J dropped 5 bases, with 27 bases sitting between them. The germline CDR1 and CDR2 sequences are SQVTM and ANQGSEA. CDR3 length: 18 residues. This CDR3 is CSVDRLALGGGIRDTQYF. In DNA form, the CDR3 reads TGCAGCGTTGATCGATTGGCGTTAGGGGGTGGAATTCGAGATACGCAGTATTTT.

This CDR3 reads CASSPWVTGSAFF. The CDR3 DNA reads as TGTGCCAGCAGCCCGTGGGTAACTGGGAGTGCTTTCTTT. This chain joins TRBV5-4 and TRBJ1-1; unclear D gene. Germline CDR1 is SGHNT and CDR2 is YYREEE (reference sequence). The CDR3 is 13 amino acids. V lost 4 bases and J 11 bases, leaving 18 bases between the germline ends.

The rearrangement joins TRBV7-9 to TRBJ1-4; 8 nucleotides agree with TRBD1. There are 13 residues in the CDR3. Germline V gene data show CDR1 as SEHNR and CDR2 as FQNEAQ (reference sequence). V gave up 6 bases and J gave up 3 bases; unmatched junction bases: 0. The CDR3 spells CASRDRANEKLFF. The CDR3 coding sequence is TGTGCCAGCAGGGACAGGGCTAATGAAAAACTGTTTTTT. Full variable domain (rest looked up from reference TRBV7-9 and TRBJ1-4): DTGVSQNPRHKITKRGQNVTFRCDPISEHNRLYWYRQTLGQGPEFLTYFQNEAQLEKSRLLSDRFSAERPKGSFSTLEIQRTEQGDSAMYLCASRDRANEKLFFGSGTQLSVL.

The CDR3 DNA is TGTGCCTTGGGGGCCACAGGGATGAACACTGAAGCTTTCTTT. Translating it yields CALGATGMNTEAFF. This chain links TRBV28 with TRBJ1-1; D perhaps matches TRBD1 (6 bases). V lost 11 bases to trimming and J lost 0 bases, with 16 bases between them. Germline V gives CDR1 MDHEN, CDR2 SYDVKM. The CDR3 length is 14 residues.

About this clone itself: Germline and junction disagree at one end, which may indicate a read error. The V and J genes are TRBV6-6 and TRBJ1-5; TRBD1 matches 8 bases. The CDR3 has 13 amino acids. Germline V CDR1 and CDR2: MNHNY, SVGAGI (reference sequence). The CDR3 region is CASSYSGQGSPDF. The CDR3 DNA reads as TGTGCCAGCAGTTACTCCGGACAGGGCTCTCCTGATTTT.

CDR3 in DNA: TGTGCCTCGGAGCGATCGAACACCGGGGAGCTGTTTTTT. As protein: CASERSNTGELFF. The chain employs TRBV12-5 and TRBJ2-2, with D uncertain. The germline CDR1 and CDR2 sequences are LGHNT and FRNRAP. The CDR3 covers 13 residues.

This chain connects TRBV6-5 to TRBJ2-5; no clear D. The CDR3 spans 13 residues. CDR1 and CDR2 (germline): MNHEY, SVGAGI. V was shortened by 2 bases and J by 5 bases, with 9 bases between the two germline ends. DNA for the CDR3: TGTGCCAGCAGTTACCACAATAAGGAGACCCAGTACTTC. It encodes CASSYHNKETQYF.

The rearrangement links TRBV29-1 to TRBJ2-5; D gene ambiguous. The germline V and J ends were trimmed by 5 bases and 5 bases, with 9 bases remaining between them. Per germline, CDR1 SQVTM and CDR2 ANQGSEA. The CDR3 runs 11 residues. CDR3: CSVSQMETQYF. CDR3 in DNA: TGCAGCGTTTCTCAGATGGAGACCCAGTACTTC. Filled out from reference TRBV29-1 and TRBJ2-5, the complete variable domain reads SAVISQKPSRDICQRGTSLTIQCQVDSQVTMMFWYRQQPGQSLTLIATANQGSEATYESGFVIDKFPISRPNLTFSTLTVSNMSPEDSSIYLCSVSQMETQYFGPGTRLLVL.

The V call is TRBV2, the J call TRBJ2-7; tentatively, D is TRBD2 (6 bases). V lost 1 base and J lost 4, with 20 bases in between. This CDR3 region has 17 residues. The germline V gene encodes CDR1 SNHLY and CDR2 FYNNEI. The CDR3 here is CASSEGLIGGWDYEQYF. The CDR3, as DNA: TGTGCCAGCAGTGAAGGTCTTATCGGAGGGTGGGATTACGAGCAGTACTTC.